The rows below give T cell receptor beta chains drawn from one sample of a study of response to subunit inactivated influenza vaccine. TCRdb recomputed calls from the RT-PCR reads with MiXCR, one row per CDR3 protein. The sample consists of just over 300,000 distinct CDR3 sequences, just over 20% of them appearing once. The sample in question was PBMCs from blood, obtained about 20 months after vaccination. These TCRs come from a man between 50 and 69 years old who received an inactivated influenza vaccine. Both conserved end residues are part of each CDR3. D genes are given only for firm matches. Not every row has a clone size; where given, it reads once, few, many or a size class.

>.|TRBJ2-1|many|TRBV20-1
TGCAGTGCTAGAGATCGACGATACAATGAGCAGTTCTTC
CSARDRRYNEQFF
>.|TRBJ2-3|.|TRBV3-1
TGTGCCAGCAGCCGCGACCCAACCAGCACAGATACGCAGTATTTT
CASSRDPTSTDTQYF
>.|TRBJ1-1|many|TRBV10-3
TGTGCCATCAGTAAAGAACCGACAGTGAACACTGAAGCTTTCTTT
CAISKEPTVNTEAFF
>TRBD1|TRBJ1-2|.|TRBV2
TGTGCCAGCAGTGGGCCGACAGGGGTCTTAGCTAACTATGGCTACACCTTC
CASSGPTGVLANYGYTF
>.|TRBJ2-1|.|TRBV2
TGTGCCAGCAGTGAAGAGCGGCAGGTCGGTGAGCAGTTCTTC
CASSEERQVGEQFF
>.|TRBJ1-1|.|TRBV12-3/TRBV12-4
TGTGCCAGCAGGGCGGAATCTAGGGGGACTGAAGCTTTCTTT
CASRAESRGTEAFF
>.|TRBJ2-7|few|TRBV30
TGTGCCTGGGGGGACTCCTCCTACGAGCAGTACTTC
CAWGDSSYEQYF
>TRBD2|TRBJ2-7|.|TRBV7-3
TGTGCCAGCAGCTTAACAACTAGCGGGAGTTACGAGCAGTACTTC
CASSLTTSGSYEQYF
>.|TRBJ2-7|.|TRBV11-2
TGTGCCAGCAGCTTTTACCAGAACTACGAGCAGTACTTC
CASSFYQNYEQYF
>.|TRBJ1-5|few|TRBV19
TGTGCCAGTGGCTCAGGGTTTTTGCCCCAGCATTTT
CASGSGFLPQHF
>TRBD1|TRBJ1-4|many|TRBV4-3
TGCGCCAGCAGCCAGGATCCCGGGACAGCGAACGAAAAACTGTTTTTT
CASSQDPGTANEKLFF
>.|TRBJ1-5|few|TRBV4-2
TGTGCCAGCAGCCCCGAACCATATCAGCCCCAGCATTTT
CASSPEPYQPQHF
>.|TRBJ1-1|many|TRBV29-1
TGCAGCGTTGAAGATCAGCTGAACACTGAAGCTTTCTTT
CSVEDQLNTEAFF
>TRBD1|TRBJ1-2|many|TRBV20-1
TGCAGTGCTAGGGACAGGCTTGGCTATGGCTACACCTTC
CSARDRLGYGYTF
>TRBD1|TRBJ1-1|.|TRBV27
TGTGCCAGCAGTTTAATGGGGACAGGGGCGTTAGCTTTCTTT
CASSLMGTGALAFF
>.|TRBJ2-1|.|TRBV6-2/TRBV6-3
TGTGCCAGCAGTTACTCGAAGGACCGGTTCTTC
CASSYSKDRFF
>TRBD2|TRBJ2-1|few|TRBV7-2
TGTGCCAGCAGCCCGGGACTAGCGGGAGTTGAGCAGTTCTTC
CASSPGLAGVEQFF
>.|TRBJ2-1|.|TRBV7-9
TGTGCCAGCAGCCTGTGGGGACCTGAGCAGTTCTTC
CASSLWGPEQFF
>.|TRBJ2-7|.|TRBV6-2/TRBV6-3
TGTGCCAGCAATCGCCAACCAAGCTACGAGCAGTACTTC
CASNRQPSYEQYF
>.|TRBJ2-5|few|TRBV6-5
TGTGCCAGCAGTTTATCCGGTCCCCCGCGTGGAGAGACCCAGTACTTC
CASSLSGPPRGETQYF
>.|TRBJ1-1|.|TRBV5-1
TGCGCCAGCAGCTTGGGGGTGGGGGTGAACACTGAAGCTTTCTTT
CASSLGVGVNTEAFF
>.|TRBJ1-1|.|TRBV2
TGTGCCAGCAGTAAACCCGACAGCTGGAACACTGAAGCTTTCTTT
CASSKPDSWNTEAFF
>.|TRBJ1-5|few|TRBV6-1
TGTGCCAGCAAGGATCGGGGGGCACAATATAGCAATCAGCCCCAGCATTTT
CASKDRGAQYSNQPQHF
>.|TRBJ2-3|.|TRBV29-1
TGCAGCGTTGAAAGCAGGGACGTTTTCATGGATACGCAGTATTTT
CSVESRDVFMDTQYF
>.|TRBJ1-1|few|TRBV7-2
TGTGCCAGCAGCTTCGGGGCTGCCGGAGTCGAAGCTTTCTTT
CASSFGAAGVEAFF
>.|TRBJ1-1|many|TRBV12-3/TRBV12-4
TGTGCCAGCAGTTTTAGCGGGGCGGGGGGGAACACTGAAGCTTTCTTT
CASSFSGAGGNTEAFF
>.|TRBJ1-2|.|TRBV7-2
TGTGCCAGCAGCTTAGAAGTGGCCCTAAACTATGGCTACACCTTC
CASSLEVALNYGYTF
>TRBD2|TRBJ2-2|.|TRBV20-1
TGCAGTGCTAGAGATTTTAGCGGGGTCACCGGGGAGCTGTTTTTT
CSARDFSGVTGELFF
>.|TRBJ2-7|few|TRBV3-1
TGTGCCAGCAGCCGTCAAGGACAGAGCTACGAGCAGTACTTC
CASSRQGQSYEQYF
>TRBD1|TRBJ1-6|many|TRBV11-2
TGTGCCAGCAGCCAGGGACAGCGATCACCCCTCCACTTT
CASSQGQRSPLHF
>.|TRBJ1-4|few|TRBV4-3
TGCGCCAGCAGCCATGACACGGGACTCTATAATGAAAAACTGTTTTTT
CASSHDTGLYNEKLFF
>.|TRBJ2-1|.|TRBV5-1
TGCGCCAGCAGCTTGGCCGAGGGGCGACAAATCCGAACCTACAATGAGCAGTTCTTC
CASSLAEGRQIRTYNEQFF
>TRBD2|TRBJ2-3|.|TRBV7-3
TGTGCCAGCAGCCCGGGACTAGCGGGAAGCACAGATACGCAGTATTTT
CASSPGLAGSTDTQYF
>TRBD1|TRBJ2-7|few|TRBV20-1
TGCAGTGCTGAGGGACAGTCCAGCTCCTACGAGCAGTACTTC
CSAEGQSSSYEQYF
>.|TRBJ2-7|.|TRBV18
TGTGCCAGCTCACCACCGGGGACCACAGCTCCCCAGTACTTC
CASSPPGTTAPQYF
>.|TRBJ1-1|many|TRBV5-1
TGCGCCAGCAGCACAGCACAGCTGAACACTGAAGCTTTCTTT
CASSTAQLNTEAFF
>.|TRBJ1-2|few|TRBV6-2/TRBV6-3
TGTGCCAGCAATACCGGTCGGGGCGGCTACACCTTC
CASNTGRGGYTF
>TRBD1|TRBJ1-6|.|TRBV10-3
TGTGCCATCAGCCAGGGGGACGCCTATAATTCACCCCTCCACTTT
CAISQGDAYNSPLHF
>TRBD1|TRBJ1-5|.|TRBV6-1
TGTGCCAGCAGCCCTGGGACAGGGTGGGGCAATCAGCCCCAGCATTTT
CASSPGTGWGNQPQHF
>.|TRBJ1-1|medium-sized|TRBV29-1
TGCAGCGTTGATAGCTCGCGGCAGGATGAAGCTTTCTTT
CSVDSSRQDEAFF
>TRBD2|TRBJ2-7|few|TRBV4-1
TGCGCCAGCAGCCAAGACGGAGCAGGGAGGGGAGGCGAGCAGTACTTC
CASSQDGAGRGGEQYF
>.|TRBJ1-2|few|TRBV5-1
TGCGCCAGCAGCTTGGACTGGGACTATGGCTACACCTTC
CASSLDWDYGYTF
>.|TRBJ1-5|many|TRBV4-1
TGCGCCAGCAGCCAAGGTCGGGGGCCCCAGCCCCAGCATTTT
CASSQGRGPQPQHF
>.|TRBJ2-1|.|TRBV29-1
TGCAGCGTTGCAATCTACAATGAGCAGTTCTTC
CSVAIYNEQFF
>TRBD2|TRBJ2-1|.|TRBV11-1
TGTGCCAGCAGCCGATACTCCCTGCGGGAGAACTTAGTGGGGTCCTACAATGAGCAGTTCTTC
CASSRYSLRENLVGSYNEQFF
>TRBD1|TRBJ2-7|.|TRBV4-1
TGCGCCAGCAGCCAACCCGGGACAGCTTACGAGCAGTACTTC
CASSQPGTAYEQYF